One sample yielded the 30 T cell receptor beta chains listed below, sequenced in a study of cytomegalovirus exposure and HLA in healthy donors. The PCR employed 60 Vbeta primers together with 13 Jbeta primers. Measured with immunoSEQ multiplex PCR; TCRdb has only the in-frame clones, and not every one. The table lists more than 85,000 clones. The sequenced sample consisted of PBMCs. The receptors come from a girl aged 5 to 17 in good health and CMV-seropositive.

The chain uses TRBV10-3 and TRBJ2-2; no reliable D call. The germline V gene has CDR1 ENHRY and CDR2 SYGVKD. The germline V and J ends were trimmed by 6 bases and 4 bases, with 15 bases remaining between them. The CDR3 spans 15 residues. CDR3 in amino acids: CAISNKNPITGELFF. As DNA, the CDR3 is TGTGCCATCAGCAACAAAAATCCCATCACCGGGGAGCTGTTTTTT.

Details on this clone: In the same sample, other DNA sequences code for this CDR3. V usage is TRBV5-4 and J usage is TRBJ2-5, with 14 bases identical to TRBD2. The CDR3 sequence is 17 residues long. Germline lookup yields CDR1 SGHNT and CDR2 YYREEE (reference sequence). V shed 3 bases, J shed 1 base, and the junction held 5 bases outside the gene matches. The DNA of the CDR3 is TGTGCCAGCAGCTCCGGACTAGCGGGGGGACCCCAAGAGACCCAGTACTTC. It encodes CASSSGLAGGPQETQYF.

The chain uses TRBV7-2 and TRBJ2-7; unclear D gene. Trimming shortened V by 2 bases and J by 6 bases, and 11 bases separated the two germline ends. The CDR3 spans 13 residues. In germline, CDR1 is SGHTA, CDR2 FQGNSA. CDR3 loop: CASSLISTAEQYV. The CDR3 bases are TGTGCCAGCAGCTTAATTTCAACAGCCGAGCAGTACGTC.

This sequence joins TRBV29-1 and TRBJ1-1; D is unresolved. V lost 1 base to trimming and J lost 7 bases, with 7 bases between them. The CDR3 has 11 amino acids. Germline CDR1 is SQVTM and CDR2 is ANQGSEA. CDR3 sequence: CSVEVVGEAFF. The CDR3 DNA is TGCAGCGTTGAAGTAGTTGGTGAAGCTTTCTTT.

This rearrangement joins TRBV6-5 to TRBJ1-3; tentative D call: TRBD1 (5 bases). Germline V gene data show CDR1 as MNHEY and CDR2 as SVGAGI. The CDR3 spans 15 residues. Trimming took 4 bases from V and 0 from J, leaving 10 bases between them. The CDR3, as DNA: TGTGCCAGCAGTTCCTCAGGGAGCTCTGGAAACACCATATATTTT. Residues: CASSSSGSSGNTIYF.

This sequence joins TRBV28 and TRBJ2-7; 12 bases fit TRBD1. Looked up from germline, CDR1 is MDHEN and CDR2 is SYDVKM. The CDR3 totals 15 residues. V was clipped by 3 bases and J by 9 bases; unmatched bases: 9. CDR3 region: CASSFGGGTGGRQYV. CDR3 sequence (DNA): TGTGCCAGCAGTTTTGGGGGCGGGACAGGGGGCAGGCAGTACGTC.

This chain joins TRBV7-6 and TRBJ2-1; 11 bases fit TRBD2. V was pared by 0 bases and J by 6 bases, with 7 bases of the junction left unmatched. The germline gives CDR1 SGHVS, CDR2 FNYEAQ. The CDR3 covers 17 residues. The CDR3 coding sequence is TGTGCCAGCAGCTTAGCAACTAGCGGGAGACCCTCCAATGAGCAGTTCTTC. It codes for CASSLATSGRPSNEQFF.

The chain links TRBV7-3 to TRBJ2-5; 7 bases map to TRBD2. V lost 1 base to trimming and J lost 4 bases; unmatched junction nucleotides: 6. CDR3 size: 15 residues. Germline V gene sequence: CDR1 SGHTA, CDR2 FQGTGA. The CDR3 region is CASSLNPGRGETQYF. In nucleotides, the CDR3 is TGTGCCAGCAGCTTAAACCCGGGGAGGGGAGAGACCCAGTACTTC.

J is TRBJ2-5 and V is TRBV2, with 8 nucleotides matching TRBD2. CDR1 is SNHLY and CDR2 is FYNNEI in the germline V gene. CDR3 length: 13 residues. The trim removed 10 bases at V and 0 bases at J, leaving 4 bases unmatched. In DNA, the CDR3 is TGTGCCACTTCGGGAGGGTACCAAGAGACCCAGTACTTC. Its translation: CATSGGYQETQYF.

The chain employs TRBV4-1 and TRBJ2-7; 9 nucleotides match TRBD1. Trimming took 0 bases from V and 3 from J; bases not matched to a gene: 6. CDR3 size: 16 residues. The germline gives CDR1 MGHRA, CDR2 YSYEKL. CDR3 sequence reads: CASSQEDRGSFYEQYF. Here the CDR3 DNA reads TGCGCCAGCAGCCAAGAAGACAGGGGGAGCTTCTACGAGCAGTACTTC.

The chain combines TRBV4-1 with TRBJ1-2; no firm D call. The length of the CDR3 is 15 residues. Deletions cut 0 bases from V and 0 bases from J, with 8 bases between. Per the germline V gene, CDR1 is MGHRA and CDR2 is YSYEKL. As DNA, the CDR3 is TGCGCCAGCAGCCAAGACCCCGGGGCTAACTATGGCTACACCTTC. It codes for CASSQDPGANYGYTF.

The rearrangement links TRBV28 to TRBJ1-5; possibly TRBD1 for D (5 bases). V lost 3 bases to trimming and J lost 4 bases, with 22 bases between them. Germline assignment: CDR1 MDHEN and CDR2 SYDVKM. This CDR3 has 18 residues. Written as DNA, the CDR3 is TGTGCCAGCAGTTTGAGTAGAAGCAGGGTGATGGTTAATCAGCCCCAGCATTTT. This sequence encodes CASSLSRSRVMVNQPQHF.

DNA of the CDR3: TGTGCCAGCAGTGATAGGGAAGGGGAAGGATGGACCCAGTACTTC. Amino acid sequence: CASSDREGEGWTQYF. This chain connects TRBV2 to TRBJ2-5; maybe TRBD1 (5 bases). With 3 bases removed from V and 7 bases from J, the gap between germline ends came to 18 bases. The CDR3 loop spans 15 amino acids. The germline V gene encodes CDR1 SNHLY and CDR2 FYNNEI.

This rearrangement joins TRBV9 to TRBJ1-1, with TRBD1 matching over 7 bases. This CDR3 has 12 amino acids. Germline-derived CDR1 and CDR2 are SGDLS and YYNGEE. J gave up 8 bases and V 3 bases, and 4 bases lay outside the gene matches. DNA for the CDR3: TGTGCCAGCAGCGCAATCAGGGGGGAAGCTTTCTTT. Protein: CASSAIRGEAFF.

This chain links TRBV30 with TRBJ2-3, with D possibly TRBD2 on 7 matching bases. Germline values: CDR1 GTSNPN, CDR2 SVGIG (reference sequence). V gave up 1 base and J gave up 6 bases, with 20 bases separating them. This CDR3 is built from 16 residues. In DNA, the CDR3 is TGTGCCTGGAGTGGAGGGGGGGGGCCTTCTTTGGATACGCAGTATTTT. It translates to CAWSGGGGPSLDTQYF.

This chain joins TRBV23-1 and TRBJ2-4, with a weak D call TRBD2 (6 bases). TRBV23-1 is placed among ORFs of uncertain function. This CDR3 comprises 15 residues. Trimming took off 4 bases at V and 3 bases at J, with 13 bases between the two ends. The CDR3 loop reads CASSPGGYVKNIQYF. The CDR3 nucleotides are TGCGCCAGCAGTCCCGGGGGTTATGTCAAAAACATTCAGTACTTC.

The chain uses TRBV5-4 and TRBJ1-1; TRBD1 matches 9 bases. The germline gives CDR1 SGHNT, CDR2 YYREEE (reference sequence). After removal of 10 bases from V and 1 base from J, the junction contained 14 bases not matched to a gene. The CDR3 consists of 16 residues. The CDR3 here is CAAKGGTGSSNTEAFF. The CDR3 DNA reads as TGTGCCGCGAAGGGGGGGACAGGGTCCTCGAACACTGAAGCTTTCTTT.

V and J are TRBV27 and TRBJ1-1; D is unresolved. The germline V gene has CDR1 MNHEY and CDR2 SMNVEV (reference sequence). This CDR3 spans 13 amino acids. V was cut by 4 bases and J by 0 bases, with 6 bases left in between. Here the CDR3 DNA reads TGTGCCAGCAGTTGGCAGATGAACACTGAAGCTTTCTTT. This gives the protein CASSWQMNTEAFF.

The chain is built from TRBV29-1 and TRBJ1-1; the D gene is possibly TRBD1 (5 bases). The CDR3 length is 13 residues. Trimming stripped 8 bases from V and 3 bases from J, with 16 bases between. The germline V gene encodes CDR1 SQVTM and CDR2 ANQGSEA. The CDR3 loop is CSSGQGIDTEAFF. CDR3 coding DNA: TGCAGCTCAGGCCAGGGAATCGACACTGAAGCTTTCTTT.

The chain couples TRBV28 to TRBJ1-2; D may be TRBD1 (5 bases). V lost 4 bases and J lost 3, with 6 bases in between. This CDR3 has 12 amino acids. CDR1 is MDHEN and CDR2 is SYDVKM in the germline V gene. The CDR3 loop is CASSSGYYGYTF. The CDR3 DNA reads TGTGCCAGCAGTTCAGGGTACTATGGCTACACCTTC.

This rearrangement joins TRBV9 to TRBJ2-7; TRBD1 matches at 8 bases. This CDR3 spans 14 amino acids. After removal of 0 bases from V and 3 bases from J, the junction contained 2 bases not matched to a gene. CDR1 and CDR2 (germline): SGDLS, YYNGEE. The CDR3 here is CASSVDGQGYEQYF. The CDR3 DNA is TGTGCCAGCAGCGTAGACGGACAGGGCTACGAGCAGTACTTC.

The rearrangement joins TRBV11-3 to TRBJ1-6, with TRBD1 as a possible D gene (5 bases). The ends were cut back, 5 bases at V and 0 bases at J, with 11 bases in the middle. The CDR3 covers 16 residues. Germline-derived CDR1 and CDR2 are SGHNT and YENEEA. CDR3 in DNA: TGTGCCAGCAGCGCCGAGACAGTCTCCTATAATTCACCCCTCCACTTT. This gives the protein CASSAETVSYNSPLHF. Looking up the rest from reference TRBV11-3 and TRBJ1-6 gives the full variable domain: EAGVVQSPRYKIIEKKQPVAFWCNPISGHNTLYWYLQNLGQGPELLIRYENEEAVDDSQLPKDRFSAERLKGVDSTLKIQPAELGDSAVYLCASSAETVSYNSPLHFGNGTRLTVT.

The chain is built from TRBV30 and TRBJ1-1, with 10 bases aligning to TRBD1. Germline CDR1 reads GTSNPN; CDR2 reads SVGIG (reference sequence). The CDR3 spans 13 residues. Unmatched junction bases numbered 1, after V lost 5 bases and J lost 1 base. In DNA form, the CDR3 reads TGTGCCTGGGGGGACAGGGGGAACACTGAAGCTTTCTTT. Translation gives CAWGDRGNTEAFF.

The chain recombines TRBV5-4 with TRBJ2-1; TRBD2 aligns across 8 bases. In germline, CDR1 is SGHNT, CDR2 YYREEE (reference sequence). This CDR3 comprises 18 residues. The V segment lost 3 bases and the J segment 4 bases; nucleotides outside the gene matches: 15. CDR3: CASSSPMGAGGSYNEQFF. CDR3 coding DNA: TGTGCCAGCAGCTCACCCATGGGGGCGGGGGGTTCGTACAATGAGCAGTTCTTC. Complete variable domain (other parts from reference TRBV5-4 and TRBJ2-1): ETGVTQSPTHLIKTRGQQVTLRCSSQSGHNTVSWYQQALGQGPQFIFQYYREEENGRGNFPPRFSGLQFPNYSSELNVNALELDDSALYLCASSSPMGAGGSYNEQFFGPGTRLTVL.

The rearrangement links TRBV5-5 to TRBJ1-1; no reliable D call. CDR3 length: 14 amino acids. Trimming cost V 3 bases and J 10 bases, with 19 bases left between them. Per the germline V gene, CDR1 is SGHKS and CDR2 is YYEKEE (reference sequence). CDR3 nucleotide sequence: TGTGCCAGCAGCTCCCCAAGGCAAGGAGGAGTAGCTTTCTTT. This gives the protein CASSSPRQGGVAFF.

The chain is built from TRBV4-3 and TRBJ2-5; possibly TRBD1 for D (5 bases). V lost 2 bases and J lost 1, with 11 bases in between. This CDR3 has 15 residues. Germline loops: CDR1 LGHNA, CDR2 YSLEER. CDR3 bases: TGCGCCAGCAGCCAATTCCAGGGTTCCCAAGAGACCCAGTACTTC. Amino acid sequence: CASSQFQGSQETQYF.

The CDR3 loop is CASSLDRKGELFF. CDR3 coding DNA: TGTGCCAGCAGCTTAGACAGGAAGGGGGAGCTGTTTTTT. This chain links TRBV11-3 with TRBJ2-2; no firm D call. Germline values: CDR1 SGHNT, CDR2 YENEEA. The CDR3 runs to 13 residues. Trimming took 0 bases from V and 8 from J, leaving 7 bases between them.

The rearrangement uses TRBV7-2 and TRBJ1-5; unclear D gene. Germline assignment: CDR1 SGHTA and CDR2 FQGNSA. This CDR3 is 16 amino acids long. V shed 3 bases and J shed 5 bases, with 17 bases lying between them. CDR3 nucleotides: TGTGCCAGCAGCTTTCATTCCGGAGGGCTTGATCAGCCCCAGCATTTT. This translates into CASSFHSGGLDQPQHF.

The chain recombines TRBV5-1 with TRBJ1-3; D call uncertain. This CDR3 has 16 residues. The V gene's germline CDR1 is SGHRS and CDR2 YFSETQ. Trimming left V 1 base short and J 0 bases short, with 11 bases between. The CDR3 nucleotides read TGCGCCAGCAGCTTGTATGCAACAGCCTCTGGAAACACCATATATTTT. This codes for CASSLYATASGNTIYF.

The chain joins TRBV5-6 to TRBJ1-1, with D maybe TRBD1 (6 bases). The CDR3 is 13 amino acids. The V end was cut by 4 bases, the J end by 10 bases, with 17 bases between. From germline, CDR1 is SGHDT and CDR2 YYEEEE. The chain's CDR3 is CASSVEQGWVAFF. The CDR3, as DNA: TGTGCCAGCAGCGTGGAACAGGGTTGGGTAGCTTTCTTT. The entire variable domain, with the rest obtained from reference TRBV5-6 and TRBJ1-1, is as follows: DAGVTQSPTHLIKTRGQQVTLRCSPKSGHDTVSWYQQALGQGPQFIFQYYEEEERQRGNFPDRFSGHQFPNYSSELNVNALLLGDSALYLCASSVEQGWVAFFGQGTRLTVV.